The 21 T cell receptor beta chains below come from one sample, sequenced in a study of cytomegalovirus exposure and HLA in healthy donors. Primers for the PCR totalled 60 Vbeta and 13 Jbeta. Profiling relied on immunoSEQ multiplex PCR, and the TCRdb table lists in-frame clones only, not all of them. The sample records around 100,000 clones, 60% to 85% being singletons. The sequenced sample was PBMCs. Receptors were obtained from a female donor in good health and CMV-seropositive.

This chain links TRBV7-3 with TRBJ1-1; 7 nucleotides agree with TRBD1. The CDR3 is 16 residues long. J lost 0 bases, V lost 3 bases, and 7 bases had no gene match. CDR1 is SGHTA, CDR2 FQGTGA, per germline. Written as DNA, the CDR3 is TGTGCCAGCAGCTTGGACGGGACAGTAGTGAACACTGAAGCTTTCTTT. Its translation is CASSLDGTVVNTEAFF.

This clone has just one count. V is TRBV7-9 and J is TRBJ1-5; no definite D call. The V and J ends lost 0 bases and 5 bases respectively, with 5 bases between them. Looked up from germline, CDR1 is SEHNR and CDR2 is FQNEAQ (reference sequence). This CDR3 region has 13 residues. The CDR3 DNA sequence: TGTGCCAGCAGCTTAGCTCAGGATCAGCCCCAGCATTTT. Translating it yields CASSLAQDQPQHF.

The chain has TRBV30 and TRBJ2-1; TRBD2 aligns across 7 bases. This CDR3 is 15 amino acids long. Trimming at V came to 2 bases and at J to 9 bases, leaving 13 bases not matched to a gene. The germline CDR1 and CDR2 sequences are GTSNPN and SVGIG (reference sequence). The CDR3 protein is CAWSSGGSGASEQFF. The CDR3 DNA is TGTGCCTGGAGTTCGGGCGGGAGCGGGGCGAGTGAGCAGTTCTTC.

The chain uses TRBV12-2 and TRBJ2-3; the listed D gene, TRBD2, was not tested against the DNA. TRBV12-2 is reported as a pseudogene. The CDR3 is made up of 17 amino acids. The CDR3 sequence is CASRLSSRVPITDTQYF. The CDR3 nucleotides read TGTGCAAGTCGCTTATCGTCTAGAGTACCCATCACAGATACGCAGTATTTT.

The chain links TRBV5-1 to TRBJ1-2; D ambiguous. Germline V gives CDR1 SGHRS, CDR2 YFSETQ. This CDR3 is built from 16 residues. V was pared by 0 bases and J by 7 bases, with 19 bases between. The CDR3 region is CASSLGGSLRGFGYTF. CDR3 bases: TGCGCCAGCAGCTTGGGAGGGTCACTACGAGGGTTTGGCTACACCTTC.

This clone was observed once. The chain combines TRBV5-6 with TRBJ2-3, with 8 bases identical to TRBD2. The trim removed 1 base at V and 2 bases at J, leaving 6 bases unmatched. This CDR3 comprises 16 residues. Germline CDR1 and CDR2: SGHDT and YYEEEE. The CDR3 nucleotides read TGTGCCAGCAGCTTGCGGGGGCGGGGGGACACAGATACGCAGTATTTT. Its protein product is CASSLRGRGDTDTQYF.

V is TRBV10-3 and J is TRBJ1-2; TRBD1 might be the D (5 bases). Germline CDR1 and CDR2: ENHRY and SYGVKD. The CDR3 loop spans 13 amino acids. Trimming removed 10 bases from V and 0 bases from J, with 12 bases in between. The CDR3 coding sequence is TGTGCCACCCAGGGCGGTCCTAACTATGGCTACACCTTC. Residues: CATQGGPNYGYTF.

The rearrangement links TRBV28 to TRBJ1-3, with TRBD1 as a possible D gene (5 bases). The CDR3 runs 14 residues. The germline gives CDR1 MDHEN, CDR2 SYDVKM. V lost 4 bases and J 0 bases, leaving 7 bases between the germline ends. The CDR3 region is CASSSTVSGNTIYF. The CDR3 DNA is TGTGCCAGCAGTTCGACAGTCTCTGGAAACACCATATATTTT.

The chain is built from TRBV6-5 and TRBJ2-5; 9 bases are shared with TRBD1. This CDR3 has 14 residues. Trimming removed 2 bases from V and 5 bases from J; junction bases left unmatched: 3. In germline, CDR1 is MNHEY, CDR2 SVGAGI. CDR3 amino acids: CASSYGQGMETQYF. CDR3 in DNA: TGTGCCAGCAGTTACGGACAGGGGATGGAGACCCAGTACTTC.

The gene calls are TRBV6-1 and TRBJ2-3; D possibly corresponds to TRBD1 (6 bases). The germline gives CDR1 MNHNS, CDR2 SASEGT. With 5 bases removed from V and 1 base from J, the gap between germline ends came to 13 bases. This CDR3 comprises 15 residues. CDR3 sequence: CASSPRDTRTDTQYF. CDR3 nucleotides: TGTGCCAGCAGTCCCCGGGACACTCGCACAGATACGCAGTATTTT.

This clone was detected a few times. CDR3 loop: CASSDGLAGYEQYF. The CDR3 bases are TGTGCCAGCAGTGACGGACTAGCGGGATACGAGCAGTACTTC. The V gene is TRBV6-1, the J gene TRBJ2-7; TRBD2 matches 12 bases. The germline CDR1 and CDR2 sequences are MNHNS and SASEGT. The CDR3 runs to 14 residues. V trimming: 3 bases; J trimming: 4 bases; junction bases outside the gene matches: 1.

The chain couples TRBV7-2 to TRBJ1-2; 7 nucleotides agree with TRBD1. The length of the CDR3 is 13 residues. The V gene end was trimmed by 5 bases and the J gene end by 4 bases; junction bases not matched to a gene: 4. Per germline, CDR1 SGHTA and CDR2 FQGNSA. Written as DNA, the CDR3 is TGTGCCAGCAGCCCGCAGGGGGGCTATGGCTACACCTTC. Its protein product is CASSPQGGYGYTF.

The chain carries TRBV14 and TRBJ2-1, with D possibly TRBD1 on 5 matching bases. The V and J ends lost 0 bases and 1 base respectively, with 16 bases between them. This CDR3 has 18 residues. Germline CDR1 reads SGHDN; CDR2 reads FVKESK. CDR3 coding DNA: TGTGCCAGCAGCCAAGACAGGGTCAGGGTAGGATCCTACAATGAGCAGTTCTTC. Its translation: CASSQDRVRVGSYNEQFF.

The gene calls are TRBV7-9 and TRBJ2-5; 11 bases agree with TRBD1. V gave up 6 bases and J gave up 5 bases; unmatched junction bases: 8. The CDR3 is made up of 15 amino acids. Germline V gene data show CDR1 as SEHNR and CDR2 as FQNEAQ (reference sequence). CDR3 nucleotide sequence: TGTGCCAGCAGTCGTGGACAGGGGGCGCGGGAGACCCAGTACTTC. It encodes CASSRGQGARETQYF. The complete variable domain, with remaining parts taken from reference TRBV7-9 and TRBJ2-5, reads DTGVSQNPRHKITKRGQNVTFRCDPISEHNRLYWYRQTLGQGPEFLTYFQNEAQLEKSRLLSDRFSAERPKGSFSTLEIQRTEQGDSAMYLCASSRGQGARETQYFGPGTRLLVL.

The chain joins TRBV5-1 to TRBJ2-3; TRBD1 aligns across 7 bases. The CDR3 is 17 residues long. The V gene's germline CDR1 is SGHRS and CDR2 YFSETQ. V dropped 3 bases and J dropped 3; count of bases not matched to a gene: 13. The CDR3 region is CASSSGRRQGTTDTQYF. The CDR3 nucleotides read TGCGCCAGCAGCTCGGGGCGTCGACAGGGAACTACAGATACGCAGTATTTT.

The chain combines TRBV5-1 with TRBJ1-2, with TRBD1 identical over 9 bases. The V gene end was trimmed by 0 bases and the J gene end by 7 bases; junction bases not matched to a gene: 7. This CDR3 region has 15 residues. Germline assignment: CDR1 SGHRS and CDR2 YFSETQ. CDR3 loop: CASSLEGTGPAGYTF. CDR3 sequence (DNA): TGCGCCAGCAGCTTGGAGGGGACAGGGCCGGCTGGCTACACCTTC.

V usage is TRBV27 and J usage is TRBJ2-7; D may be TRBD2 (7 bases). Germline V gene sequence: CDR1 MNHEY, CDR2 SMNVEV (reference sequence). V lost 5 bases and J 4 bases, leaving 15 bases between the germline ends. The CDR3 extends over 14 amino acids. The CDR3 region has the DNA TGTGCCAGCAGTATCAGGGGCGGGGGTTACGAGCAGTACTTC. Encoded protein: CASSIRGGGYEQYF.

The chain has TRBV21-1 and TRBJ2-7; TRBD2, the table's D call, was not compared with the DNA. TRBV21-1 is a documented pseudogene. This CDR3 contains 13 residues. CDR3 DNA: TGTGCCAGCAGCCCATGCGGGAGTTACGAGCAGTACTTC. It translates to CASSPCGSYEQYF.

The rearrangement joins TRBV28 to TRBJ1-4; no reliable D call. Looked up from germline, CDR1 is MDHEN and CDR2 is SYDVKM. This CDR3 comprises 13 residues. With 8 bases removed from V and 0 bases from J, the gap between germline ends came to 7 bases. Here the CDR3 reads CASFQATNEKLFF. In DNA, the CDR3 is TGTGCCAGCTTCCAGGCAACTAATGAAAAACTGTTTTTT.

Points on this clone: Mismatch with germline at one junction end may stem from a read error. V usage is TRBV7-7 and J usage is TRBJ2-7, with TRBD2 matching 8 bases. The CDR3 totals 14 residues. Germline lookup yields CDR1 SSHAT and CDR2 FNYEAQ (reference sequence). The CDR3 nucleotides read TGTGCTAGCAGCTTAGGCGGGAGGTCCCACGAGCAGTACTTC. Encoded protein: CASSLGGRSHEQYF.

The chain couples TRBV6-6 to TRBJ1-3; the D gene is possibly TRBD1 (5 bases). V was clipped by 5 bases and J by 0 bases, with 11 bases between them. The germline V gene has CDR1 MNHNY and CDR2 SVGAGI (reference sequence). The CDR3 is 15 residues long. The CDR3 DNA is TGTGCCAGCAGTGGGACTACATACTCTGGAAACACCATATATTTT. Protein sequence: CASSGTTYSGNTIYF.